One T cell receptor beta chain is described in this entry. This clonotype was seen more than once but under ten times. What this receptor recognizes is not known. No qualities accompany the bases; no much larger clone lies one base away. The sequencer was an Illumina NovaSeq 6000. TCRalpha and TCRbeta cDNA libraries were constructed by 5'RACE with constant-segment primers, with sample barcodes and unique molecular identifiers being introduced. RNA was extracted from every sample with Trizol reagent. The libraries were amplified in two PCR steps, and the second step added a second sample barcode and Illumina TruSeq adapters. The libraries were sequenced on an Illumina NovaSeq using 2 x 150 bp paired-end reads. In the source study's methods: With migec v1.2.7, reads were demultiplexed and then collapsed into UMI-guided consensus sequences. Using mixcr v2.1.11, UMI consensuses were aligned to TRA and TRB V and J templates and then assembled into clonotypes. Clonotypes were classified as expanded or contracted when called significant by both edgeR and NoisET, with noise models trained on biological replicates. For edgeR calls, the thresholds were a false discovery rate-adjusted p below 0.01 and a log2 fold-change of 1. PCA with hierarchical clustering of max-normalized trajectories of the 1000 most abundant clonotypes was used as exploratory dynamics analysis. Each responding clone was given a CD4 or CD8 phenotype based on the CD4+ and CD8+ repertoires, which had been sequenced separately. TCRdb reran the public reads through fastp at Q25 and MiXCR, keeping productive beta chains. Rows with a matching CDR3 protein are joined into one entry that keeps the most common DNA and genes. The V and J calls were determined by TCRdb, not by the authors. Recorded for this sample are roughly 260,000 distinct CDR3 sequences; around 15% of them occurred a single time. Of the sample, approximately 3.5% falls within the top ten clones.

Spanning cysteine to phenylalanine, the CDR3 consists of 15 amino acids. Of the read, only the CDR3 DNA is kept; its 45 bases are in frame from base 1. CDR1 and CDR2, per the germline V gene, are SGHRS and YFSETQ. V sheds 1 base and J sheds 5 bases, leaving 13 bases between their ends. The data derive from a study of T-cell memory formation after mild COVID-19 (dated by TCRdb to 2020 to 2023). For context, the study as a whole: TCR sequence clusters from the two donors were found to be largely donor specific. In a couple of donors, T-cell clones that expanded and contracted after mild COVID-19 were followed by sequencing TCRalpha and TCRbeta repertoires longitudinally. The cohort comprised two young, previously healthy adult volunteers, one female and one male. General conclusions and limits of the study: Only two mild cases were covered by the study, and larger cohorts that include severe cases with pre-infection samples were considered necessary. SARS-CoV-2 specificity of the second-wave clones peaking on day 37 was not confirmed. Contracting CD4+ clones appeared mostly in the CM and EM memory subsets, whereas CD8+ clones were enriched in EMRA. From day 15 to 85, contracting clones showed balanced CD4/CD8 phenotypes, whereas a second wave of clones that expanded from day 15 to 37 leaned towards CD4+. The detection of some responding clones in pre-infection memory suggests that pre-existing cross-reactive memory T cells joined the SARS-CoV-2 response.

Ficoll-Paque density gradient centrifugation was used to isolate PBMCs. The chain links TRBV5-1 with TRBJ2-1; the D segment may tentatively be TRBD1 or TRBD2, each giving 5 matched bases. This TCR was recovered from a man younger than 35 who had mild COVID-19 (a few samples of this study predate the infection). The sample titles of this study are shuffled in the database, so cell type and time point are left out; the donor was told from shared clones. Sequenced input: PBMCs or a T cell subset sorted from them (not recorded which). The nucleotides are TGCGCCAGCAGCTTGAACCCCGGGGCCCACAATGAGCAGTTCTTC. It specifies CASSLNPGAHNEQFF.